A single sample gave rise to the 25 T cell receptor gamma chains below, sequenced in a study of Vδ1+ human thymocytes. Sequences come from RNA converted to cDNA by reverse transcription. The CDR3 regions were amplified by multiplex PCR from V-gene primers to a constant-region primer. TCRdb fed the multiplex PCR reads to CATT. This table has roughly 11,000 gamma-chain clones, around 40% appearing once. The study's findings and limits: Highly polyclonal TRG and TRD repertoires with Gaussian CDR3 length distributions appeared in thymus.

These TCRs are of unknown antigen specificity. The sequencing input was Vdelta1+ gamma-delta thymocytes from the thymus. Stated subset: FACS-sorted CD3+ TCRalphabeta- TCRVdelta1+ TCRVdelta2- thymocytes. The source of these receptors is a boy younger than two who had congenital heart surgery.

The V call is TRGV9, the J call TRGJ1 or TRGJ2. Assignment of the J gene here rests on matching the DNA to germline, because TCRdb gives none. The V gene end was trimmed by 11 bases and the J gene end by 10 bases; junction bases not matched to a gene: 14. Per the germline V gene, CDR1 is GITISATS and CDR2 is ISYDGTV (reference sequence). This CDR3 spans 11 amino acids. Here the CDR3 reads CAWTRAHKKLF. The DNA for the CDR3 is TGTGCCTGGACAAGAGCCCACAAGAAACTCTTT.

The chain recombines TRGV5 with TRGJ1 or TRGJ2. The CDR3 length is 12 residues. The V gene end was trimmed by 0 bases and the J gene end by 15 bases; junction bases not matched to a gene: 11. Germline values: CDR1 VINAFY, CDR2 YDVSNSKD. In nucleotides, the CDR3 is TGTGCCACCTGGGACAGGCGGTCTGGTATACTCTTT. Its translation is CATWDRRSGILF.

V and J are TRGV2 and TRGJP2. The J gene, left out of TCRdb, was set here by checking the DNA against germline. The J segment lost 6 bases and the V segment lost 0 bases, leaving 4 bases of the junction unmatched. The CDR3 runs to 14 residues. The germline V gene has CDR1 EGSNGY and CDR2 YDSYNSKV. CDR3 residues: CATWDGRGDWIKTF. The DNA for the CDR3 is TGTGCCACCTGGGACGGGCGTGGTGATTGGATCAAGACGTTT.

The rearrangement links TRGV9 to TRGJP1. No J gene is reported in TCRdb; it was inferred here by comparing the DNA with germline. J was trimmed by 3 bases and V by 0 bases; bases with no gene match: 7. The CDR3 consists of 16 residues. Germline assignment: CDR1 GITISATS and CDR2 ISYDGTV (reference sequence). CDR3 nucleotides: TGTGCCTTGTGGGAGGTGCATACGGCCACTGGTTGGTTCAAGATATTT. Amino acids: CALWEVHTATGWFKIF.

The chain is built from TRGV4 and TRGJ1 or TRGJ2. The ends lost 0 bases at V and 7 bases at J; junction bases unmatched: 6. From germline, CDR1 is EGSTGY and CDR2 YDSYTSSV. This CDR3 is 13 amino acids long. CDR3 coding DNA: TGTGCCACCTGGGATGGGCCACGATATAAGAAACTCTTT. It codes for CATWDGPRYKKLF.

No V segment was called; the J segment is TRGJ1 or TRGJ2. The CDR3 totals 16 residues. CDR3 DNA: TGTGCCACCTGGGATGGGCGGAAACCCTTTTATTATAAGAAACTCTTT. This encodes CATWDGRKPFYYKKLF.

This chain joins TRGV8 and TRGJ1 or TRGJ2. Here the J gene was assigned by germline matching of the DNA, as TCRdb has none. CDR3 length: 14 residues. V lost 4 bases to trimming and J lost 6 bases; unmatched junction nucleotides: 12. Germline CDR1 reads VENAVY; CDR2 reads YDSYNSRV. The CDR3 spells CATWDGVWSYKKLF. The CDR3 DNA is TGTGCCACCTGGGACGGGGTTTGGAGTTATAAGAAACTCTTT.

This rearrangement joins TRGV4 to TRGJ1 or TRGJ2. TCRdb records no J gene; here it was assigned by comparing the DNA to germline. The CDR3 consists of 15 residues. From germline, CDR1 is EGSTGY and CDR2 YDSYTSSV. V was pared by 2 bases and J by 2 bases, with 9 bases of the junction left unmatched. CDR3 sequence (DNA): TGTGCCACCTGGGATGATGGCCGCTATTATTATAAGAAACTCTTT. It specifies CATWDDGRYYYKKLF.

The genes are TRGV5 and TRGJ1 or TRGJ2. V lost 0 bases to trimming and J lost 7 bases; unmatched junction nucleotides: 9. Germline V gene sequence: CDR1 VINAFY, CDR2 YDVSNSKD. This CDR3 is built from 14 residues. In DNA, the CDR3 is TGTGCCACCTGGGACAGGCCAGGCGAATATAAGAAACTCTTT. This codes for CATWDRPGEYKKLF.

The chain couples TRGV3 to TRGJP2. The germline V gene encodes CDR1 VTNTFY and CDR2 YDVSTARD (reference sequence). V lost 3 bases and J lost 9; bases outside the gene matches: 7. This CDR3 comprises 13 residues. The CDR3 spells CATWDGAHWIKTF. For the CDR3, the DNA is TGTGCCACCTGGGACGGGGCGCATTGGATCAAGACGTTT.

The chain has TRGV3 and TRGJ1 or TRGJ2. As TCRdb names no J gene, one was assigned here on the basis of a DNA match to germline. Germline V CDR1 and CDR2: VTNTFY, YDVSTARD (reference sequence). The CDR3 extends over 15 amino acids. Trimming took 0 bases from V and 6 from J; bases not matched to a gene: 11. The CDR3 loop is CATWDRFLGAYKKLF. In nucleotides, the CDR3 is TGTGCCACCTGGGACAGGTTTCTTGGGGCTTATAAGAAACTCTTT.

In its sample, this clone was seen a few times. The chain uses TRGV8 and TRGJP2. With 6 bases clipped from V and 0 bases from J, the junction kept 4 bases outside the gene matches. CDR3 length: 14 residues. Germline CDR1 is VENAVY and CDR2 is YDSYNSRV. This CDR3 is CATWSHSSDWIKTF. CDR3 bases: TGTGCCACCTGGTCACATAGTAGTGATTGGATCAAGACGTTT.

The V call is TRGV3, the J call TRGJ1 or TRGJ2. TCRdb is silent on the J gene; assignment here came from matching the DNA to germline. The CDR3 consists of 13 residues. Trimming took 1 base from V and 11 from J; bases not matched to a gene: 11. Germline CDR1 and CDR2: VTNTFY and YDVSTARD (reference sequence). The CDR3 protein is CATWDSAFCEKLF. CDR3 bases: TGTGCCACCTGGGACAGCGCCTTTTGCGAGAAACTCTTT.

The J gene is TRGJ1 or TRGJ2, the V gene TRGV9. V lost 0 bases, J lost 1 base, and 6 bases stayed unmatched. Per germline, CDR1 GITISATS and CDR2 ISYDGTV (reference sequence). The CDR3 has 15 amino acids. DNA for the CDR3: TGTGCCTTGTGGGAGGTGCTGCGCAATTATTATAAGAAACTCTTT. The encoded protein is CALWEVLRNYYKKLF.

The J gene is TRGJ1 or TRGJ2, the V gene TRGV5. The J gene is not listed in TCRdb, so it was assigned here from a DNA match to germline. J was trimmed by 9 bases and V by 3 bases; bases with no gene match: 8. The CDR3 totals 12 residues. Germline CDR1 VINAFY, CDR2 YDVSNSKD. The CDR3 reads CATWDGPCKKLF. The CDR3 nucleotides are TGTGCCACCTGGGACGGACCCTGTAAGAAACTCTTT.

This clone is a singleton in its sample. The chain has TRGV3 and TRGJP2. TCRdb carries no J gene annotation; the J gene was assigned here by matching the DNA with germline. The ends lost 0 bases at V and 5 bases at J; junction bases unmatched: 9. The CDR3 loop spans 16 amino acids. Germline CDR1 and CDR2: VTNTFY and YDVSTARD (reference sequence). The CDR3 bases are TGTGCCACCTGGGACAGGCCGTGGAACAGTGATTGGATCAAGACGTTT. Encoded protein: CATWDRPWNSDWIKTF.

Concerning this clone: One junction end does not reproduce the germline sequence, and a read error may be involved. Other DNA sequences in the sample encode the same CDR3. The chain recombines TRGV4 with TRGJ1 or TRGJ2. Here the J gene was assigned by germline matching of the DNA, as TCRdb has none. In germline, CDR1 is EGSTGY, CDR2 YDSYTSSV. The length of the CDR3 is 11 residues. For the CDR3, the DNA is TGCGCCACCTGGGATGGGCCGGGGAAACTCTTT. This translates into CATWDGPGKLF.

This sequence joins TRGV2 and TRGJP2. The CDR3 contains 19 residues. Germline trimming cut 0 bases from V and 0 bases from J; bases unmatched to any gene: 13. Germline values: CDR1 EGSNGY, CDR2 YDSYNSKV. This chain's CDR3 is CATWDGTGGRYSSDWIKTF. The CDR3 DNA reads as TGTGCCACCTGGGACGGGACCGGGGGGAGATATAGTAGTGATTGGATCAAGACGTTT.

This sequence joins TRGV5 and TRGJ1 or TRGJ2. CDR3 length: 13 amino acids. Losses at the gene ends were 1 base for V and 3 bases for J; bases not matched to a gene: 3. Per the germline V gene, CDR1 is VINAFY and CDR2 is YDVSNSKD. CDR3 in amino acids: CATWDSRYYKKLF. CDR3 DNA: TGTGCCACCTGGGACAGTCGTTATTATAAGAAACTCTTT.

This clone was detected a few times. A much larger clone sits a single nucleotide away, making a read error possible. The sample holds other DNA sequences that translate to the same CDR3. The gene calls are TRGV4 and TRGJ1 or TRGJ2. Losses at the gene ends were 6 bases for V and 3 bases for J; bases not matched to a gene: 2. Germline CDR1 is EGSTGY and CDR2 is YDSYTSSV. The CDR3 runs 11 residues. The CDR3 is CATWSYYKKLF. The CDR3 nucleotides read TGTGCCACCTGGTCTTATTATAAGAAACTCTTT.

No V gene was called, though TRGJ1 or TRGJ2 was called as the J gene. The CDR3 totals 16 residues. CDR3 nucleotide sequence: TGTGCCACCTGGGACAAAGCGGTATCGAATTATTATAAGAAACTCTTT. It codes for CATWDKAVSNYYKKLF.

A word on this clone: This sequence may be a read error, since a much larger clone differs from it by one base. The sample has other DNA sequences that encode this CDR3 too. The chain links TRGV3 to TRGJ1 or TRGJ2. TCRdb gives no J gene; it was assigned here by matching the DNA to germline. The V gene end was trimmed by 0 bases and the J gene end by 7 bases; junction bases not matched to a gene: 6. This CDR3 is 13 amino acids long. In germline, CDR1 is VTNTFY, CDR2 YDVSTARD (reference sequence). CDR3 bases: TGTGCCACCTGGGACAGGCGGGGCTATAAGAAACTCTTT. Translation: CATWDRRGYKKLF.

The rearrangement joins TRGV4 to TRGJ1 or TRGJ2. Here the J gene was assigned by germline matching of the DNA, as TCRdb has none. Germline CDR1 reads EGSTGY; CDR2 reads YDSYTSSV. This CDR3 comprises 14 residues. The trim removed 5 bases at V and 5 bases at J, leaving 12 bases unmatched. CDR3 loop: CATWGALIDYKKLF. CDR3 sequence (DNA): TGTGCCACCTGGGGCGCTCTGATCGATTATAAGAAACTCTTT.

This clone has only a few counts. The rearrangement uses TRGV9 and TRGJ1 or TRGJ2. This CDR3 comprises 12 residues. The germline CDR1 and CDR2 sequences are GITISATS and ISYDGTV (reference sequence). The V and J ends lost 6 bases and 8 bases, in that order; junction bases with no gene match: 10. The CDR3 nucleotides read TGTGCCTTGTGGACAATGGGGGATAAGAAACTCTTT. Residues: CALWTMGDKKLF.

Notes on this clone: A read error may explain this, as a much larger clone is one base away. The chain carries TRGV9 and TRGJ1 or TRGJ2. TCRdb carries no J gene annotation; the J gene was assigned here by matching the DNA with germline. J was trimmed by 11 bases and V by 0 bases; bases with no gene match: 4. Germline CDR1 GITISATS, CDR2 ISYDGTV (reference sequence). This CDR3 comprises 11 residues. CDR3 sequence reads: CALWEVREKLF. In DNA form, the CDR3 reads TGTGCCTTGTGGGAGGTGCGAGAGAAACTCTTT.